This entry is about one TCR beta chain. Its antigen is as yet unknown. This sample is drawn from a study of radiotherapy plus CTLA-4 blockade in lung cancer. Looking at the study overall: Across the patients, objective responses occurred in about 19%, and disease control in under 40%.

Produced via immunoSEQ multiplex PCR; TCRdb's table is partial and in-frame only. The data contain about 87,000 clones, roughly 86% of them singletons. Findings and caveats of the study: Blood TCR clones of tumor origin expanded after radiotherapy plus ipilimumab.

This CDR3 has 14 amino acids. The germline V and J ends were trimmed by 0 bases and 4 bases, with 11 bases remaining between them. The germline gives CDR1 SGHRS, CDR2 YFSETQ. Source: peripheral blood, taken from a patient treated with radiotherapy plus ipilimumab. The TCR sequence derives from a human donor with non-small cell lung cancer that progressed on radiotherapy plus ipilimumab. J is TRBJ2-7 and V is TRBV5-1; the D gene is possibly TRBD1 (5 bases). The CDR3 here is CASSLGTPGYEQYF. CDR3 DNA: TGCGCCAGCAGCTTGGGAACTCCAGGGTACGAGCAGTACTTC. The variable domain in full, with the rest retrieved from reference TRBV5-1 and TRBJ2-7, is KAGVTQTPRYLIKTRGQQVTLSCSPISGHRSVSWYQQTPGQGLQFLFEYFSETQRNKGNFPGRFSGRQFSNSRSEMNVSTLELGDSALYLCASSLGTPGYEQYFGPGTRLTVT.